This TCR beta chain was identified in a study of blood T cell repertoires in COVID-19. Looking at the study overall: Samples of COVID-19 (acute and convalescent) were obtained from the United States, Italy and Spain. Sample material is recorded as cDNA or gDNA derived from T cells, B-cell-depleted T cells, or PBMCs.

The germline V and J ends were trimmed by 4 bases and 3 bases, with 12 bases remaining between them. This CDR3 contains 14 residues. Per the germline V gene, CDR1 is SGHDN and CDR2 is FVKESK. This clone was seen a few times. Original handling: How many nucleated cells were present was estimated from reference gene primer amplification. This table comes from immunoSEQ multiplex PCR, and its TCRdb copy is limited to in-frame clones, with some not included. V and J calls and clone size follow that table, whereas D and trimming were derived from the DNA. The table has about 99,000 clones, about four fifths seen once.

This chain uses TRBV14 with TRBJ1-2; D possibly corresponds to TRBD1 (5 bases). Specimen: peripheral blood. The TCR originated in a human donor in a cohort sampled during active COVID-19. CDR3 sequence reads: CASSPNPGYYGYTF. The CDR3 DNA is TGTGCCAGCAGCCCGAACCCAGGGTACTATGGCTACACCTTC.